These 11 T cell receptor beta chains share one sample of origin, sequenced in a study of shared clonotypes between healthy human individuals. Naive CD8 cells were CD45RO-negative, positively selected for CCR7, excluding terminally differentiated effector memory CD45RA+ cells. Measured with immunoSEQ multiplex PCR; TCRdb has only the in-frame clones, and not every one. Of about 2.1 million clones listed, roughly 95% are singletons. The sample was naive CD8+ T cells from PBMCs. The receptors were gathered from a young man in good health. Some clones in this sample may be carry-over from other donors' samples.

This chain links TRBV28 with TRBJ1-1, with D perhaps matching TRBD1 (6 bases). The CDR3 runs 16 residues. The ends were cut back, 3 bases at V and 5 bases at J, with 19 bases in the middle. Germline loops: CDR1 MDHEN, CDR2 SYDVKM. CDR3 loop: CASSFHHGGRGTEAFF. In nucleotides, the CDR3 is TGTGCCAGCAGTTTCCACCACGGGGGGCGAGGTACTGAAGCTTTCTTT.

V is TRBV29-1 and J is TRBJ1-4, with 9 nucleotides matching TRBD1. Trimming cost V 8 bases and J 3 bases; bases outside gene matches: 4. Per germline, CDR1 SQVTM and CDR2 ANQGSEA. CDR3 length: 13 amino acids. CDR3 loop: CSIGTGSNEKLFF. DNA for the CDR3: TGCAGCATAGGGACAGGGTCTAATGAAAAACTGTTTTTT.

The rearrangement uses TRBV15 and TRBJ2-3, with a weak D call TRBD2 (6 bases). The V end was cut by 1 base, the J end by 2 bases, with 13 bases between. CDR3 size: 16 residues. The V gene's germline CDR1 is LNHNV and CDR2 YYDKDF (reference sequence). The CDR3 loop reads CATSRGDSPFTDTQYF. The CDR3 DNA is TGTGCCACCAGCAGAGGGGACTCCCCTTTCACAGATACGCAGTATTTT. The entire variable domain, with the rest obtained from reference TRBV15 and TRBJ2-3, is as follows: DAMVIQNPRYQVTQFGKPVTLSCSQTLNHNVMYWYQQKSSQAPKLLFHYYDKDFNNEADTPDNFQSRRPNTSFCFLDIRSPGLGDTAMYLCATSRGDSPFTDTQYFGPGTRLTVL.

The chain employs TRBV5-1 and TRBJ2-5; 7 bases match TRBD1. This CDR3 is built from 12 residues. Losses at the gene ends were 4 bases for V and 7 bases for J; bases not matched to a gene: 4. Germline V lookup: CDR1 SGHRS, CDR2 YFSETQ. The CDR3 loop reads CASSRDSVTQYF. The CDR3 DNA follows: TGCGCCAGCAGCCGGGACAGCGTGACCCAGTACTTC.

This clone was observed once. V usage is TRBV7-9 and J usage is TRBJ2-2; D is possibly TRBD2 (6 bases). The CDR3 spans 18 residues. Trimming removed 2 bases at V and 0 bases at J, with 16 bases between. CDR1 and CDR2 from the germline V gene are SEHNR and FQNEAQ (reference sequence). The CDR3 bases are TGTGCCAGCAGCTTAAAACTGGCGGGGCCTACGAACACCGGGGAGCTGTTTTTT. Protein: CASSLKLAGPTNTGELFF.

Turning to this clone: The sample contains more than one DNA sequence encoding this CDR3. J is TRBJ2-7 and V is TRBV28, with D tentatively TRBD1 (5 bases). The CDR3 runs to 13 residues. Germline V gives CDR1 MDHEN, CDR2 SYDVKM. V was clipped by 2 bases and J by 4 bases, with 9 bases between them. The CDR3 nucleotides read TGTGCCAGCAGTTTAGACAGAGTTTACGAGCAGTACTTC. Translation gives CASSLDRVYEQYF. Together with reference TRBV28 and TRBJ2-7, the CDR3 gives the full variable domain: DVKVTQSSRYLVKRTGEKVFLECVQDMDHENMFWYRQDPGLGLRLIYFSYDVKMKEKGDIPEGYSVSREKKERFSLILESASTNQTSMYLCASSLDRVYEQYFGPGTRLTVT.

The chain is built from TRBV29-1 and TRBJ2-7, with TRBD1 matching 7 bases. The CDR3 has 12 amino acids. The junction had 6 bases not matched to a gene; V was cut back by 7 bases and J by 3 bases. Germline V gene data show CDR1 as SQVTM and CDR2 as ANQGSEA. As DNA, the CDR3 is TGCAGCGGGCGGACAGGACTCTACGAGCAGTACTTC. It codes for CSGRTGLYEQYF.

About this clone: The sample contains more than one DNA sequence encoding this CDR3. The J gene is TRBJ2-3, the V gene TRBV28; D is unclear. This CDR3 contains 11 residues. V was clipped by 4 bases and J by 6 bases, with 5 bases between them. Germline CDR1 reads MDHEN; CDR2 reads SYDVKM. As DNA, the CDR3 is TGTGCCAGCAGTTATCCGGATACGCAGTATTTT. Translated: CASSYPDTQYF.

The chain couples TRBV4-1 to TRBJ2-2; D not resolved. Trimming removed 2 bases from V and 9 bases from J, with 7 bases in between. Germline V gene data show CDR1 as MGHRA and CDR2 as YSYEKL. The CDR3 runs to 12 residues. The CDR3: CASSQNGRELFF. In nucleotides, the CDR3 is TGCGCCAGCAGCCAAAATGGGCGGGAGCTGTTTTTT.

The V and J genes are TRBV11-2 and TRBJ2-7; D is ambiguous. The CDR3 is 13 residues long. V was cut by 5 bases and J by 3 bases, with 11 bases left in between. Per germline, CDR1 SGHAT and CDR2 FQNNGV. Here the CDR3 DNA reads TGTGCCAGCAGCGTCTGGGTGGGCTACGAGCAGTACTTC. It codes for CASSVWVGYEQYF.

The chain employs TRBV29-1 and TRBJ2-7; 11 positions agree with TRBD2. The length of the CDR3 is 13 residues. In germline, CDR1 is SQVTM, CDR2 ANQGSEA. The junction had 3 bases not matched to a gene; V was cut back by 5 bases and J by 3 bases. CDR3 residues: CSVIAGGVYEQYF. The CDR3, as DNA: TGCAGCGTTATAGCGGGAGGGGTCTACGAGCAGTACTTC.